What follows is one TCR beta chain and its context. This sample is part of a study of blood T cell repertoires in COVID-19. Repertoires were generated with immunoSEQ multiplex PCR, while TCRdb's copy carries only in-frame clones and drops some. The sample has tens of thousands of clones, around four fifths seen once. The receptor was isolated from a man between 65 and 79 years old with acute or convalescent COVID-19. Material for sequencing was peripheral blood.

This chain's CDR3 is CASSQREQGEKLFF. The DNA for the CDR3 is TGTGCCAGCAGCCAAAGAGAACAGGGCGAAAAACTGTTTTTT. The chain recombines TRBV3-1 (or the pseudogene TRBV3-2) with TRBJ1-4; D is possibly TRBD1 (6 bases). Germline loops: CDR1 LGHDT, CDR2 YNNKEL (reference sequence). Deletions cut 2 bases from V and 8 bases from J, with 12 bases between. CDR3 length: 14 residues.